A single sample gave rise to the 13 T cell receptor beta chains below, sequenced in a study of blood T cell repertoires in COVID-19. Clones were sequenced by immunoSEQ multiplex PCR, and TCRdb holds only the in-frame ones, with some missing. In the table there are 350,000 to 400,000 clones, around 90% of which are singletons. Sequenced: peripheral blood. These receptors all stem from a woman aged 25 to 39 with COVID-19, enrolled during active disease.

V and J are TRBV6-5 and TRBJ2-2, with D possibly matching TRBD2 (7 bases). The germline V gene encodes CDR1 MNHEY and CDR2 SVGAGI. The length of the CDR3 is 16 residues. V lost 3 bases, J lost 2 bases, and 13 bases lay in between. This CDR3 is CASSYLGGPNTGELFF. CDR3 coding DNA: TGTGCCAGCAGTTATCTGGGGGGGCCTAACACCGGGGAGCTGTTTTTT.

This clone was detected once. The chain links TRBV29-1 to TRBJ2-1; 11 positions match TRBD1. The CDR3 is made up of 13 amino acids. Looked up from germline, CDR1 is SQVTM and CDR2 is ANQGSEA. The CDR3 reads CSASDRGQNEQFF. The DNA of the CDR3 is TGCAGTGCCTCGGACAGGGGGCAGAATGAGCAGTTCTTC.

The chain has TRBV3-1 (or the pseudogene TRBV3-2) and TRBJ2-1; D remains unclear. Germline CDR1 reads LGHDT; CDR2 reads YNNKEL (reference sequence). The CDR3 consists of 14 residues. V lost 1 base, J lost 10 bases, and 14 bases lay in between. CDR3 sequence reads: CASSQVSSTKEQFF. DNA for the CDR3: TGTGCCAGCAGCCAAGTGTCATCTACCAAAGAGCAGTTCTTC.

The chain combines TRBV28 with TRBJ2-1; D remains ambiguous. CDR1 is MDHEN, CDR2 SYDVKM, per germline. V gave up 3 bases and J gave up 5 bases, with 5 bases separating them. The CDR3 spans 12 residues. In nucleotides, the CDR3 is TGTGCCAGCAGTTTCCTTGACAATGAGCAGTTCTTC. Amino acid sequence: CASSFLDNEQFF.

The chain couples TRBV7-9 to TRBJ2-3; D uncertain. Germline lookup yields CDR1 SEHNR and CDR2 FQNEAQ (reference sequence). The CDR3 sequence is 13 residues long. V lost 5 bases, J lost 5 bases, and 11 bases lay in between. CDR3 in amino acids: CASSQNRRDTQYF. The CDR3 coding sequence is TGTGCCAGCAGCCAAAACCGCAGAGATACGCAGTATTTT.

This clone occurred a few times. The chain carries TRBV11-2 and TRBJ2-1; D perhaps matches TRBD2 (6 bases). The germline CDR1 and CDR2 sequences are SGHAT and FQNNGV. V shed 1 base and J shed 7 bases, with 14 bases lying between them. CDR3 length: 15 amino acids. The CDR3 coding sequence is TGTGCCAGCAGCTTAGGGGCTAGCGAGAGGAATGAGCAGTTCTTC. Its translation: CASSLGASERNEQFF.

V and J are TRBV3-1 (or the pseudogene TRBV3-2) and TRBJ2-2, with D maybe TRBD2 (5 bases). CDR3 length: 15 residues. From germline, CDR1 is LGHDT and CDR2 YNNKEL (reference sequence). V shed 0 bases and J shed 5 bases, with 10 bases lying between them. The CDR3 nucleotides are TGTGCCAGCAGCCAAGAGTGGCCGGGGACCGGGGAGCTGTTTTTT. Translated: CASSQEWPGTGELFF.

V and J are TRBV19 and TRBJ2-2; D remains ambiguous. V shed 5 bases and J shed 7 bases, with 14 bases lying between them. This CDR3 comprises 14 residues. CDR1 is LNHDA, CDR2 SQIVND, per germline (reference sequence). CDR3 region: CASSDRMTGGELFF. Here the CDR3 DNA reads TGTGCCAGTAGTGACCGAATGACGGGCGGGGAGCTGTTTTTT.

J is TRBJ1-5 and V is TRBV7-9, with D possibly matching TRBD1 (5 bases). Germline CDR1 and CDR2: SEHNR and FQNEAQ (reference sequence). CDR3 length equals 18 residues. V lost 5 bases to trimming and J lost 2 bases, with 22 bases between them. As DNA, the CDR3 is TGTGCCAGCAGCCCATCCCCCCGGGGCAGCGGGGGCAATCAGCCCCAGCATTTT. It translates to CASSPSPRGSGGNQPQHF.

The chain employs TRBV28 and TRBJ2-3; 8 bases fit TRBD1. The CDR3 runs 15 residues. The germline V gene encodes CDR1 MDHEN and CDR2 SYDVKM. V lost 5 bases to trimming and J lost 6 bases; unmatched junction nucleotides: 10. The chain's CDR3 is CASSPPGGAKDTQYF. As DNA, the CDR3 is TGTGCCAGCAGTCCCCCAGGGGGCGCGAAGGATACGCAGTATTTT.

This clone showed up just once. The V call is TRBV24-1, the J call TRBJ2-2; 11 bases are a match to TRBD2. The length of the CDR3 is 17 residues. The germline V gene has CDR1 KGHDR and CDR2 SFDVKD. V trimming: 1 base; J trimming: 5 bases; junction bases outside the gene matches: 5. CDR3 protein: CATSDLLAGVVTGELFF. The CDR3 nucleotides are TGTGCCACCAGTGATTTACTAGCGGGAGTTGTTACCGGGGAGCTGTTTTTT.

The chain joins TRBV5-5 to TRBJ2-2; tentatively, D is TRBD2 (6 bases). Germline CDR1 reads SGHKS; CDR2 reads YYEKEE (reference sequence). The V end lost 4 bases, the J end lost 6 bases, and 13 bases lay between the germline ends. The CDR3 spans 14 residues. CDR3 DNA sequence: TGTGCCAGCAGCGTTGACGGGGGACCCGGGGAGCTGTTTTTT. Its protein product is CASSVDGGPGELFF.

The chain is built from TRBV7-9 and TRBJ2-3, with 11 bases matching TRBD2. CDR1 is SEHNR and CDR2 is FQNEAQ in the germline V gene (reference sequence). CDR3 size: 15 residues. V shed 5 bases, J shed 4 bases, and the junction held 5 bases outside the gene matches. CDR3 loop: CASSNSGGVSDTQYF. In nucleotides, the CDR3 is TGTGCCAGCAGCAATAGCGGGGGGGTATCAGATACGCAGTATTTT.